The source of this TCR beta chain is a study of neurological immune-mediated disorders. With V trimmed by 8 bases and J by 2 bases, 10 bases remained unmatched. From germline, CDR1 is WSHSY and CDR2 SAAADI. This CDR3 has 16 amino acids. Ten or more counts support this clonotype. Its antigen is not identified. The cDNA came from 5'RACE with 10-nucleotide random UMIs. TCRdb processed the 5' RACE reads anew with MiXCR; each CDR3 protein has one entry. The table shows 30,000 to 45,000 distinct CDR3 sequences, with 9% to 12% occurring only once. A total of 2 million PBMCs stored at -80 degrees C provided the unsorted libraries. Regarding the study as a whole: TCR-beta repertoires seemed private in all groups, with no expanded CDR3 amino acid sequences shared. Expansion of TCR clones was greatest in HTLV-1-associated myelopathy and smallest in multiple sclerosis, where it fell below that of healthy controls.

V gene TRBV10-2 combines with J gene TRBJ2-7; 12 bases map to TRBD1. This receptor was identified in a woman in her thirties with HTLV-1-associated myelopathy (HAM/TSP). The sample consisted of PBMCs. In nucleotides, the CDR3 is TGCGCCAGCTCCGGGACAGGGGGCATAGTGGCCTACGAGCAGTACTTC. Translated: CASSGTGGIVAYEQYF.